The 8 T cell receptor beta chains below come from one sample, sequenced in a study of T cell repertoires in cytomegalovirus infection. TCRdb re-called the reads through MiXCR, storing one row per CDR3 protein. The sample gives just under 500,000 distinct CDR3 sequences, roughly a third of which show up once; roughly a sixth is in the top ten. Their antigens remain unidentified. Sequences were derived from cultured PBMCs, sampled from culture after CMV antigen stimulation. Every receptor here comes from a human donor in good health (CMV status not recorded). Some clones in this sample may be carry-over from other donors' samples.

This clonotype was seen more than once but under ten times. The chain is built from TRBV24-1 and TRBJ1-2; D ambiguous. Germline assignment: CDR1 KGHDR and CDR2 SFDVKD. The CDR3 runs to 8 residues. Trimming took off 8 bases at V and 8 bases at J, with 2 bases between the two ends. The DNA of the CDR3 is TGTGCCACCAAGGGCTACACCTTC. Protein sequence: CATKGYTF.

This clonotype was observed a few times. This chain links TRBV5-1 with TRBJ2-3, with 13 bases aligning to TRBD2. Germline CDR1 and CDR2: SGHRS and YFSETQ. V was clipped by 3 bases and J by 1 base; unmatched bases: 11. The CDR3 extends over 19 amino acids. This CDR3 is CASSYGLAGVLIRTDTQYF. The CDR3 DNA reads TGCGCCAGCAGCTATGGACTAGCGGGAGTCCTCATCCGCACAGATACGCAGTATTTT.

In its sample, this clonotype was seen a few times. The CDR3 DNA reads TGTGCCAGCAGTCTAAGACAGGGGATATACGAGCAGTACGTC. Translation: CASSLRQGIYEQYV. The chain couples TRBV27 to TRBJ2-7; TRBD1 matches at 8 bases. The CDR3 runs 14 residues. With V trimmed by 5 bases and J by 4 bases, 7 bases remained unmatched. Germline V gene sequence: CDR1 MNHEY, CDR2 SMNVEV (reference sequence).

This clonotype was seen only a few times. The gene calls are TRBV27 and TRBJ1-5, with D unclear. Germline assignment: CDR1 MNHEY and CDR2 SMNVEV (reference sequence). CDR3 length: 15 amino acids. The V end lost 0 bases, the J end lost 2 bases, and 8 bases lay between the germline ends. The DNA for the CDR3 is TGTGCCAGCAGTTTATCGATAGCGGGCAATCAGCCCCAGCATTTT. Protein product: CASSLSIAGNQPQHF.

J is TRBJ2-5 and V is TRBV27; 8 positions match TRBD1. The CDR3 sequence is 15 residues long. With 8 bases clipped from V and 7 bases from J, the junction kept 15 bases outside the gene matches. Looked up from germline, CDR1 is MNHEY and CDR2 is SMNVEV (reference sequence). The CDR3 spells CASGRQGALLGTQYF. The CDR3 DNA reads TGTGCCAGCGGACGTCAGGGGGCCCTTCTCGGGACCCAGTACTTC.

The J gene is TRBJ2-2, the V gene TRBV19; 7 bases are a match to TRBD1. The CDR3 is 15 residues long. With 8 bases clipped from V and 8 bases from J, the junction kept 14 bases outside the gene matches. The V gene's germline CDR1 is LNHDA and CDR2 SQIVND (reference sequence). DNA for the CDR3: TGTGCCAGTCTCGAGACAGGGAAGGGCGTAGGGGAGCTGTTTTTT. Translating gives CASLETGKGVGELFF.

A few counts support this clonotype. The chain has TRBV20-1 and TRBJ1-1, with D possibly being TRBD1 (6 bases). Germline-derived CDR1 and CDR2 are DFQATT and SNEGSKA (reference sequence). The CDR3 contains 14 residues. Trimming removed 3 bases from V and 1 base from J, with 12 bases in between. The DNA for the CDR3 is TGCAGTGCTAGGAGAGGGGGGAGGAACACTGAAGCTTTCTTT. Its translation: CSARRGGRNTEAFF.

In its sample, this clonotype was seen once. CDR3 region: CASSPRGVPSTDTQYF. The CDR3 coding sequence is TGTGCCAGCAGCCCTAGAGGCGTCCCTAGCACAGATACGCAGTATTTT. The chain carries TRBV7-2 and TRBJ2-3; D call uncertain. Per germline, CDR1 SGHTA and CDR2 FQGNSA. The germline V and J ends were trimmed by 5 bases and 0 bases, with 15 bases remaining between them. The CDR3 is 16 residues long.